This T cell receptor (beta chain) was captured by sequencing in a study of OX40 agonist ivuxolimab in advanced cancers. Clones were sequenced by immunoSEQ multiplex PCR, and TCRdb holds only the in-frame ones, with some missing. The sample carries 45,000 to 50,000 clones, under 95% recorded once. Trimming took 7 bases from V and 5 from J, leaving 14 bases between them. CDR1 and CDR2 (germline): MDHEN, SYDVKM. The CDR3 contains 13 residues. The source is an adult with an advanced solid tumor such as melanoma, head and neck, liver or kidney cancer. This specimen was CD4+ or CD8+ T cells sorted from blood, taken in a trial of the OX40 agonist ivuxolimab. This chain uses TRBV28 with TRBJ1-2; D gene unclear. The DNA of the CDR3 is TGTGCCAGCACTCAATCCGGCCTGTATGGCTACACCTTC. Translating it yields CASTQSGLYGYTF.